Below, 21 T cell receptor beta chains from the same sample are listed, as sequenced in a study of blood T cell repertoires in COVID-19. This table comes from immunoSEQ multiplex PCR, and its TCRdb copy is limited to in-frame clones, with some not included. This sample has more than 300,000 clones, with roughly 86% found just once. Sequenced input: PBMCs or T cells enriched from blood (not recorded which). Every receptor here comes from a man in his forties or fifties in a cohort exposed to, infected with or recovered from COVID-19 (not recorded which).

The chain employs TRBV30 and TRBJ1-4, with TRBD1 matching over 9 bases. Germline V CDR1 and CDR2: GTSNPN, SVGIG (reference sequence). CDR3 length equals 14 residues. Trimming cost V 2 bases and J 8 bases; bases outside gene matches: 6. CDR3 residues: CAWSTGQGGEKLFF. In DNA form, the CDR3 reads TGTGCCTGGAGTACGGGACAGGGCGGGGAAAAACTGTTTTTT.

This clone has only a few counts. J is TRBJ1-6 and V is TRBV6-5; TRBD1 aligns across 9 bases. V shed 6 bases and J 9 bases; nucleotides not matched to a gene: 9. The CDR3 runs to 15 residues. CDR1 is MNHEY and CDR2 is SVGAGI in the germline V gene. The DNA for the CDR3 is TGTGCCAGCAGACCGGGACAGGGCGGAAGTTCACCCCTCCACTTT. This sequence encodes CASRPGQGGSSPLHF.

The chain links TRBV5-1 to TRBJ2-1; TRBD2 matches at 8 bases. The CDR3 length is 15 residues. Trimming took 2 bases from V and 2 from J; bases not matched to a gene: 3. Germline loops: CDR1 SGHRS, CDR2 YFSETQ. CDR3 amino acids: CASSFSGGPYNEQFF. CDR3 nucleotides: TGCGCCAGCAGCTTTTCGGGAGGGCCCTACAATGAGCAGTTCTTC. Drawing the rest from reference TRBV5-1 and TRBJ2-1, the complete variable domain is KAGVTQTPRYLIKTRGQQVTLSCSPISGHRSVSWYQQTPGQGLQFLFEYFSETQRNKGNFPGRFSGRQFSNSRSEMNVSTLELGDSALYLCASSFSGGPYNEQFFGPGTRLTVL.

V and J are TRBV5-1 and TRBJ2-3; 11 positions agree with TRBD2. The ends lost 3 bases at V and 1 base at J; junction bases unmatched: 4. Germline CDR1 is SGHRS and CDR2 is YFSETQ. This CDR3 is built from 16 residues. In DNA, the CDR3 is TGCGCCAGCAGCTACTTAGCGGGAGGGGGCACAGATACGCAGTATTTT. Translating gives CASSYLAGGGTDTQYF.

CDR3 in amino acids: CASSQPPLAGDETQYF. The CDR3 nucleotides read TGTGCCAGCAGTCAACCCCCGCTAGCGGGAGATGAGACCCAGTACTTC. The chain combines TRBV28 with TRBJ2-5; TRBD2 aligns across 10 bases. The V gene's germline CDR1 is MDHEN and CDR2 SYDVKM. This CDR3 region has 16 residues. Trimming took 5 bases from V and 5 from J; bases not matched to a gene: 11.

This clone was picked up a small number of times. V gene TRBV5-1 combines with J gene TRBJ1-4; 8 nucleotides match TRBD1. CDR3 length equals 15 residues. With 4 bases clipped from V and 4 bases from J, the junction kept 6 bases outside the gene matches. Germline V gene lookup returns CDR1 SGHRS and CDR2 YFSETQ. The CDR3 sequence: CASSVSTGDNEKLFF. The CDR3 nucleotides are TGCGCCAGCAGCGTGTCGACAGGGGATAATGAAAAACTGTTTTTT.

This clone appeared once. The chain uses TRBV6-4 and TRBJ1-1, with 10 nucleotides matching TRBD1. CDR3 size: 13 residues. J was trimmed by 3 bases and V by 11 bases; bases with no gene match: 6. The germline gives CDR1 MRHNA, CDR2 SNTAGT. CDR3 loop: CAGDRGRDTEAFF. CDR3 in DNA: TGTGCCGGAGACAGGGGGCGCGACACTGAAGCTTTCTTT.

This clone was seen a single time. The chain has TRBV19 and TRBJ2-7, with 10 bases that match TRBD2. V shed 8 bases, J shed 6 bases, and the junction held 7 bases outside the gene matches. This CDR3 has 13 residues. Germline CDR1 reads LNHDA; CDR2 reads SQIVND (reference sequence). CDR3 sequence: CASAPSGSFEQYF. The CDR3 DNA sequence: TGTGCCAGTGCACCTAGCGGGAGCTTCGAGCAGTACTTC.

J is TRBJ2-1 and V is TRBV7-2; 7 bases are shared with TRBD2. CDR1 is SGHTA and CDR2 is FQGNSA in the germline V gene. Trimming removed 0 bases from V and 8 bases from J; junction bases left unmatched: 10. The CDR3 has 16 residues. CDR3 DNA: TGTGCCAGCAGCTTAGCCGCGGTCCTAGCGGCCGATGAGCAGTTCTTC. Translating gives CASSLAAVLAADEQFF.

The rearrangement joins TRBV28 to TRBJ1-1; D remains ambiguous. The CDR3 extends over 12 amino acids. V was trimmed by 6 bases and J by 8 bases, leaving 13 bases between them. CDR1 and CDR2 from the germline V gene are MDHEN and SYDVKM. The CDR3 protein is CASRGLTDEAFF. In DNA form, the CDR3 reads TGTGCCAGCAGGGGCTTGACCGACGAAGCTTTCTTT.

The chain combines TRBV18 with TRBJ1-6; 7 bases match TRBD1. J was trimmed by 6 bases and V by 1 base; bases with no gene match: 3. The CDR3 is made up of 15 amino acids. From germline, CDR1 is KGHSH and CDR2 LQKENI. The CDR3 protein is CASSPRGQANSPLHF. CDR3 in DNA: TGTGCCAGCTCACCACGAGGACAGGCTAATTCACCCCTCCACTTT.

The chain couples TRBV19 to TRBJ2-2, with D possibly TRBD1 on 6 matching bases. Trimming stripped 2 bases from V and 2 bases from J, with 12 bases between. The CDR3 extends over 16 amino acids. CDR1 is LNHDA and CDR2 is SQIVND in the germline V gene (reference sequence). The CDR3 region is CASSIFRGANTGELFF. CDR3 sequence (DNA): TGTGCCAGTAGTATATTCAGGGGTGCTAACACCGGGGAGCTGTTTTTT.

The V and J genes are TRBV6-5 and TRBJ2-1; D gene ambiguous. The CDR3 loop spans 12 amino acids. CDR1 is MNHEY and CDR2 is SVGAGI in the germline V gene. Trimming shortened V by 5 bases and J by 4 bases, and 6 bases separated the two germline ends. CDR3 sequence (DNA): TGTGCCAGCAGTACAGAATACAATGAGCAGTTCTTC. Translated: CASSTEYNEQFF.

The chain is built from TRBV4-2 and TRBJ2-4, with TRBD2 identical over 8 bases. The V and J ends lost 0 bases and 0 bases, in that order; junction bases with no gene match: 4. Germline CDR1 reads LGHNA; CDR2 reads YNFKEQ. CDR3 length: 17 residues. This CDR3 is CASSQDAGGIAKNIQYF. The CDR3 nucleotides are TGTGCCAGCAGCCAAGACGCGGGGGGTATAGCCAAAAACATTCAGTACTTC.

This chain uses TRBV30 with TRBJ1-4; maybe TRBD1 (5 bases). V lost 2 bases and J lost 8, with 15 bases in between. The CDR3 sequence is 14 residues long. The germline V gene has CDR1 GTSNPN and CDR2 SVGIG (reference sequence). Written as DNA, the CDR3 is TGTGCCTGGAGTCCCGCAGGGCGTTGGGAAAAACTGTTTTTT. This encodes CAWSPAGRWEKLFF. Full variable domain (remainder filled in from reference TRBV30 and TRBJ1-4): SQTIHQWPATLVQPVGSPLSLECTVEGTSNPNLYWYRQAAGRGLQLLFYSVGIGQISSEVPQNLSASRPQDRQFILSSKKLLLSDSGFYLCAWSPAGRWEKLFFGSGTQLSVL.

The chain has TRBV2 and TRBJ1-6; D is undetermined. Trimming shortened V by 0 bases and J by 9 bases, and 12 bases separated the two germline ends. This CDR3 contains 15 residues. Germline assignment: CDR1 SNHLY and CDR2 FYNNEI. CDR3 in DNA: TGTGCCAGCAGTGAAGCGCGGGCAGCTGGTTCACCCCTCCACTTT. Translation: CASSEARAAGSPLHF. Full variable domain (missing parts from reference TRBV2 and TRBJ1-6): EPEVTQTPSHQVTQMGQEVILRCVPISNHLYFYWYRQILGQKVEFLVSFYNNEISEKSEIFDDQFSVERPDGSNFTLKIRSTKLEDSAMYFCASSEARAAGSPLHFGNGTRLTVT.

V and J are TRBV11-3 and TRBJ2-3; D call uncertain. The germline V gene encodes CDR1 SGHNT and CDR2 YENEEA. The V and J ends lost 5 bases and 4 bases respectively, with 13 bases between them. This CDR3 has 14 residues. In DNA form, the CDR3 reads TGTGCCAGCAGCCCCGGAGACCGGGCAGATACGCAGTATTTT. The encoded protein is CASSPGDRADTQYF.

The chain uses TRBV28 and TRBJ1-2; possible D gene TRBD1, 6 bases. Per germline, CDR1 MDHEN and CDR2 SYDVKM. The V and J ends lost 5 bases and 6 bases respectively, with 13 bases between them. The CDR3 has 13 amino acids. The CDR3 DNA reads TGTGCCAGCAGTGTTCAGGGGAGTAATGGCTACACCTTC. Residues: CASSVQGSNGYTF.

CDR3 amino acids: CAWSVLTGGRTEAFF. CDR3 DNA: TGTGCCTGGAGTGTACTGACGGGCGGGCGGACTGAAGCTTTCTTT. The V and J genes are TRBV30 and TRBJ1-1; the D is unclear. Deletions cut 0 bases from V and 5 bases from J, with 16 bases between. The CDR3 extends over 15 amino acids. The germline gives CDR1 GTSNPN, CDR2 SVGIG (reference sequence). Based on the CDR3 plus reference TRBV30 and TRBJ1-1, the full variable domain is SQTIHQWPATLVQPVGSPLSLECTVEGTSNPNLYWYRQAAGRGLQLLFYSVGIGQISSEVPQNLSASRPQDRQFILSSKKLLLSDSGFYLCAWSVLTGGRTEAFFGQGTRLTVV.

The chain recombines TRBV7-6 with TRBJ2-5; 7 bases are a match to TRBD2. CDR1 SGHVS and CDR2 FNYEAQ come from the germline V gene. Trimming at V came to 0 bases and at J to 2 bases, leaving 3 bases not matched to a gene. This CDR3 has 15 residues. The CDR3: CASSLAGGFQETQYF. Written as DNA, the CDR3 is TGTGCCAGCAGCTTAGCGGGAGGGTTTCAAGAGACCCAGTACTTC.

The genes are TRBV7-9 and TRBJ2-7; D unclear. This CDR3 spans 13 amino acids. V was shortened by 5 bases and J by 7 bases, with 15 bases between the two germline ends. Germline values: CDR1 SEHNR, CDR2 FQNEAQ (reference sequence). The CDR3 reads CASSPNVGGEQYF. The CDR3 DNA is TGTGCCAGCAGCCCAAATGTTGGCGGTGAGCAGTACTTC.